This entry lists 13 T cell receptor beta chains sequenced from one sample in a study of blood T cell repertoires in COVID-19. Measured with immunoSEQ multiplex PCR; TCRdb has only the in-frame clones, and not every one. The table lists about 130,000 clones, approximately 86% of them singletons. Source material: PBMCs or T cells enriched from blood (not recorded which). The receptors come from a woman aged 45 to 65 who had recovered from COVID-19.

This clone came up once. J is TRBJ1-5 and V is TRBV7-2; no clear D. Germline CDR1 SGHTA, CDR2 FQGNSA. CDR3 length equals 13 residues. V lost 1 base to trimming and J lost 4 bases, with 5 bases between them. This chain's CDR3 is CASSLDTNQPQHF. In DNA, the CDR3 is TGTGCCAGCAGCTTAGATACTAATCAGCCCCAGCATTTT.

This rearrangement joins TRBV27 to TRBJ2-7; possible D gene TRBD2, 6 bases. The V and J ends lost 4 bases and 4 bases respectively, with 11 bases between them. This CDR3 has 13 amino acids. From germline, CDR1 is MNHEY and CDR2 SMNVEV (reference sequence). CDR3 protein: CASSSPRGYEQYF. In DNA, the CDR3 is TGTGCCAGCAGTTCCCCCCGGGGGTACGAGCAGTACTTC.

To note about this clone: Other DNA sequences in this sample translate to the same CDR3. J is TRBJ2-1 and V is TRBV5-1; D is perhaps TRBD1 (6 bases). The CDR3 has 15 amino acids. V dropped 0 bases and J dropped 2 bases, with 9 bases sitting between them. CDR1 and CDR2 from the germline V gene are SGHRS and YFSETQ. The CDR3 loop reads CASSLGQGPYNEQFF. Written as DNA, the CDR3 is TGCGCCAGCAGCTTGGGTCAGGGGCCCTACAATGAGCAGTTCTTC.

This CDR3 reads CASRGTGAAGDTQYF. The CDR3 region has the DNA TGTGCCAGCAGAGGGACAGGGGCTGCGGGAGATACGCAGTATTTT. The chain recombines TRBV6-5 with TRBJ2-3; 10 bases align to TRBD1. V lost 6 bases and J lost 5; bases outside the gene matches: 8. CDR3 size: 15 residues. The V gene's germline CDR1 is MNHEY and CDR2 SVGAGI.

This chain links TRBV6-6 with TRBJ1-1, with D uncertain. CDR3 length equals 10 residues. V gave up 4 bases and J gave up 7 bases, with 4 bases separating them. Germline lookup yields CDR1 MNHNY and CDR2 SVGAGI (reference sequence). The CDR3 coding sequence is TGTGCCAGCAGTTCTCGTGAAGCTTTCTTT. This encodes CASSSREAFF.

The rearrangement uses TRBV6-5 and TRBJ2-7; possibly TRBD1 for D (6 bases). The length of the CDR3 is 14 residues. Germline values: CDR1 MNHEY, CDR2 SVGAGI. Trimming took off 2 bases at V and 3 bases at J, with 11 bases between the two ends. CDR3 bases: TGTGCCAGCAGTTACGGTAGGGGGAGCTACGAGCAGTACTTC. This codes for CASSYGRGSYEQYF.

The J gene is TRBJ1-5, the V gene TRBV19, with D unresolved. Trimming removed 7 bases from V and 2 bases from J, with 6 bases in between. Germline V gives CDR1 LNHDA, CDR2 SQIVND (reference sequence). The length of the CDR3 is 12 residues. The CDR3, as DNA: TGTGCCAGTAAGGGAGGCAATCAGCCCCAGCATTTT. Encoded protein: CASKGGNQPQHF.

The chain recombines TRBV9 with TRBJ2-5, with 9 bases fitting TRBD2. Germline V gives CDR1 SGDLS, CDR2 YYNGEE. Trimming took 0 bases from V and 3 from J; bases not matched to a gene: 3. The CDR3 sequence is 15 residues long. DNA for the CDR3: TGTGCCAGCAGCGTAGGTGGGACTAGCAAAGAGACCCAGTACTTC. It specifies CASSVGGTSKETQYF.

The rearrangement links TRBV25-1 to TRBJ1-1; D is unclear. Germline-derived CDR1 and CDR2 are MGHDK and SYGVNS. CDR3 size: 9 residues. With 6 bases removed from V and 7 bases from J, the gap between germline ends came to 3 bases. The CDR3 reads CASRYEAFF. The CDR3 nucleotides read TGTGCCAGCAGGTATGAAGCTTTCTTT.

The chain recombines TRBV11-3 with TRBJ1-1, with TRBD1 identical over 7 bases. J lost 3 bases, V lost 3 bases, and 4 bases had no gene match. Germline CDR1 reads SGHNT; CDR2 reads YENEEA. The CDR3 loop spans 14 amino acids. The CDR3 spells CASSFEGADTEAFF. CDR3 nucleotides: TGTGCCAGCAGCTTTGAGGGGGCGGACACTGAAGCTTTCTTT.

This clone came up once. The chain couples TRBV7-9 to TRBJ2-2, with D possibly being TRBD2 (5 bases). With 5 bases removed from V and 2 bases from J, the gap between germline ends came to 18 bases. Per germline, CDR1 SEHNR and CDR2 FQNEAQ (reference sequence). The CDR3 is made up of 17 amino acids. The CDR3 DNA reads TGTGCCAGCAGCAGAAATACTAGGCCCCTCAACACCGGGGAGCTGTTTTTT. This gives the protein CASSRNTRPLNTGELFF.

This chain uses TRBV19 with TRBJ2-3; 9 bases are shared with TRBD1. CDR3 size: 14 residues. Germline V lookup: CDR1 LNHDA, CDR2 SQIVND (reference sequence). The J segment lost 4 bases and the V segment lost 10 bases, leaving 9 bases of the junction unmatched. CDR3 DNA: TGTGCCACAACGGACAGGGGAGGCGCAGATACGCAGTATTTT. This translates into CATTDRGGADTQYF.

The chain carries TRBV25-1 and TRBJ1-2; the D gene is possibly TRBD1 (6 bases). The germline CDR1 and CDR2 sequences are MGHDK and SYGVNS. The CDR3 has 18 residues. Trimming took 3 bases from V and 1 from J, leaving 21 bases between them. CDR3 residues: CASSESKSWPGDNYGYTF. DNA for the CDR3: TGTGCCAGCAGTGAGAGTAAGAGCTGGCCAGGGGATAACTATGGCTACACCTTC.